The T cell receptor (beta chain) under discussion was sequenced for a study of cytomegalovirus exposure and HLA in healthy donors. Study-wide context: Roughly 180 million T cells yielded about 120 million unique TCR beta sequences, as an earlier analysis found.

PCR was performed using 60 Vbeta and 13 Jbeta primers. Profiling relied on immunoSEQ multiplex PCR, and the TCRdb table lists in-frame clones only, not all of them. The repertoire holds around 120,000 clones, around 85% seen once, with over 1.5% in the top ten. Concerning this clone: Antigen: not known. Germline and junction disagree at one end, which may indicate a read error.

Study-level results: A link between a missense DCLRE1C variant and TCR beta V- and J-gene trimming emerged from a later analysis. Through in vitro validation, a few CMV-associated chains were shown to be specific for CMV antigens.

Germline V gene data show CDR1 as LNHDA and CDR2 as SQIVND (reference sequence). The CDR3 is 11 amino acids. The genes are TRBV19 and TRBJ1-3; D remains ambiguous. This receptor was taken from a boy aged 5 to 17 in good health and CMV-seronegative. Source material: PBMCs. The DNA of the CDR3 is TGTGCGAGTACTACGGGAAACACCATATATTTT. This sequence encodes CASTTGNTIYF.